This TCR beta chain was recorded in a study of Ad26.COV2.S vaccination and SARS-CoV-2 variants. The data were produced by immunoSEQ multiplex PCR, yet TCRdb's version contains in-frame clones alone and is incomplete. The profile shows 300,000 to 400,000 clones, around four fifths of them singletons. The treatment was: roughly 20 received Ad26.COV2.S at low or high dose, single or two shots; 5 received placebo; per-sample allocation not given. Sampling was done on day 63 after the first vaccine or placebo injection. Wuhan-strain SARS-CoV-2 spike was expressed by the Ad26 vector that made up the vaccine. Study-wide findings and caveats: An underestimation of total T cell responses may have resulted from the TCR breadth and depth analyses.

About this clone itself: Its antigen is not known.

This specimen was peripheral blood, taken in a trial of Ad26.COV2.S vaccine versus placebo. This sequence was found in a person aged 18-60 years who received the Ad26.COV2.S COVID-19 vaccine or a placebo.

The CDR3 sequence: CASSLLGAGSRNYNEQFF. CDR3 bases: TGTGCCAGCAGTTTATTAGGCGCCGGGAGCCGGAACTACAATGAGCAGTTCTTC. The chain has TRBV27 and TRBJ2-1; D perhaps matches TRBD2 (6 bases). The CDR3 sequence is 18 residues long. Germline CDR1 MNHEY, CDR2 SMNVEV (reference sequence). Trimming took 1 base from V and 3 from J, leaving 19 bases between them.